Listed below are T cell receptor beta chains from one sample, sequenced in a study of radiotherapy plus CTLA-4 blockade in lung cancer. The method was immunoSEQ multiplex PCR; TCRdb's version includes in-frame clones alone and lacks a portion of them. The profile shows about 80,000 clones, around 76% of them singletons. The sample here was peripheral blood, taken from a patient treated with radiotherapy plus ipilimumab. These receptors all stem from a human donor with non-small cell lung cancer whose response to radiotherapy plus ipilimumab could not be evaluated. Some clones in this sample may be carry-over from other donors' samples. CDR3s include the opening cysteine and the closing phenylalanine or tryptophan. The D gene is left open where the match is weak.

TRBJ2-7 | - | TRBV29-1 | CSVARDMTSYEQYF | TGCAGCGTTGCCCGGGACATGACCTCCTACGAGCAGTACTTC
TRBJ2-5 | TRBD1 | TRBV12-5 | CASGTHWGTGMETQYF | TGTGCTAGTGGTACTCATTGGGGGACAGGGATGGAGACCCAGTACTTC
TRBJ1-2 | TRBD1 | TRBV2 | CASRTGAQSYGYTF | TGTGCCAGCAGGACAGGGGCGCAATCATATGGCTACACCTTC
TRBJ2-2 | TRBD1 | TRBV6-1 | CASPVAGGTGELFF | TGTGCCAGCCCCGTGGCAGGGGGCACCGGGGAGCTGTTTTTT
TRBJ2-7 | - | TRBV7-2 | CASSPYSNYEQYF | TGTGCCAGCAGCCCCTACTCCAACTACGAGCAGTACTTC
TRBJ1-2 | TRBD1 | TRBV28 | CASSSPGQVNYGYTF | TGTGCCAGCAGTTCTCCGGGACAGGTGAACTATGGCTACACCTTC
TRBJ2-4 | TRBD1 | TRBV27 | CASNTDRELAKNIQYF | TGTGCCAGCAATACCGACAGGGAACTAGCCAAAAACATTCAGTACTTC
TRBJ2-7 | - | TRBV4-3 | CASSLAQGGEQYF | TGCGCCAGCAGCTTGGCGCAGGGAGGCGAGCAGTACTTC
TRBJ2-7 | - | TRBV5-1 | CASSLAQGLQYEQYF | TGCGCCAGCAGCCTCGCCCAGGGACTCCAATACGAGCAGTACTTC
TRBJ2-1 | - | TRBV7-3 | CASSLDLGGRMRNEQFF | TGTGCCAGCAGCTTAGATCTGGGCGGGCGGATGAGGAATGAGCAGTTCTTC
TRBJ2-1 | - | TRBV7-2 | CASSFVGGASANNEQFF | TGTGCCAGCAGCTTCGTAGGGGGGGCTAGCGCTAACAATGAGCAGTTCTTC